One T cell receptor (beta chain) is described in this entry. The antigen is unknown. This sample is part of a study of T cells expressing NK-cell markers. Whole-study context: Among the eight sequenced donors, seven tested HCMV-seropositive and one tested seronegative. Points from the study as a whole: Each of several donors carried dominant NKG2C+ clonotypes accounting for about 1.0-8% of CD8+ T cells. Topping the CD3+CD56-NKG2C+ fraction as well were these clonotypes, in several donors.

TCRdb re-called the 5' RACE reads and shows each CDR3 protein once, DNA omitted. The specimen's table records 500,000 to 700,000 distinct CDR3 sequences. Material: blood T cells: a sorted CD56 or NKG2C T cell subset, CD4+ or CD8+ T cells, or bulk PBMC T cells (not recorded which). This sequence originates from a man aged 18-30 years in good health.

This CDR3 reads CASSVSPSGILTDTQYF. V gene TRBV9 combines with J gene TRBJ2-3; TCRdb's D call of TRBD2 is untestable without DNA. The length of the CDR3 is 17 residues. CDR1 is SGDLS and CDR2 is YYNGEE in the germline V gene. The full variable domain, its missing parts supplied by reference TRBV9 and TRBJ2-3, is DSGVTQTPKHLITATGQRVTLRCSPRSGDLSVYWYQQSLDQGLQFLIQYYNGEERAKGNILERFSAQQFPDLHSELNLSSLELGDSALYFCASSVSPSGILTDTQYFGPGTRLTVL.